This T cell receptor beta chain was sequenced in a study of blood T cell repertoires in COVID-19. Study details: Sample material is recorded as cDNA or gDNA derived from T cells, B-cell-depleted T cells, or PBMCs.

This clone was seen only a few times. Per the original methods: For nucleated cells, counts were estimated from reference gene primer amplification. TCRdb's copy holds only in-frame clones and misses some; the assay was immunoSEQ multiplex PCR. V, J and clone size were drawn from that table, and D and trimming were deduced from the DNA. The profile covers 150,000 to 200,000 clones, with approximately 80% appearing a single time and about 14% taken by the ten largest. A Seattle source enrolled patients during active infection and followed them longitudinally. The CDR3 sequence is 14 residues long. From germline, CDR1 is MGHDK and CDR2 SYGVNS. V was pared by 6 bases and J by 0 bases, with 9 bases between.

Sequencing was done on a sample of peripheral blood. The V gene is TRBV25-1, the J gene TRBJ1-3; D is possibly TRBD1 (5 bases). The TCR comes from a woman in her 70s with COVID-19, enrolled during active disease. The CDR3 here is CASRAGGSGNTIYF. The DNA of the CDR3 is TGTGCCAGCAGGGCCGGGGGCTCTGGAAACACCATATATTTT.